These 21 T cell receptor beta chains share one sample of origin, sequenced in a study of T-cell reconstitution after alpha-beta-depleted transplantation in children. It was with unique molecular identifiers that the TCRbeta library was prepared. TCRdb used MiXCR to reprocess the PCR reads, holding one entry per CDR3 protein. The data show about 200,000 distinct CDR3 sequences, approximately 15% seen once. The material was PBMCs from the stem cell graft donor, obtained from the stem cell graft. These receptors were obtained from a human donor who donated a stem cell graft to a child with acute lymphoblastic leukemia.

This clonotype was recorded many times. The rearrangement joins TRBV20-1 to TRBJ2-5, with TRBD1 matching over 9 bases. The J segment lost 5 bases and the V segment lost 0 bases, leaving 4 bases of the junction unmatched. The CDR3 consists of 14 residues. Germline V gene data show CDR1 as DFQATT and CDR2 as SNEGSKA (reference sequence). This CDR3 is CSARDRQGGETQYF. CDR3 coding DNA: TGCAGTGCTAGAGATCGACAGGGGGGCGAGACCCAGTACTTC.

This clonotype was detected a few times. The chain carries TRBV18 and TRBJ1-2; D is uncertain. Between the trimmed V and J ends, which lost 4 bases and 3 bases, there was a span of 9 bases. CDR1 KGHSH and CDR2 LQKENI come from the germline V gene. The CDR3 runs to 13 residues. CDR3 residues: CASSRSLDYGYTF. In nucleotides, the CDR3 is TGTGCCAGCTCACGGAGCTTGGACTATGGCTACACCTTC.

The sample holds many counts of this clonotype. The chain links TRBV25-1 to TRBJ2-1; 11 bases are shared with TRBD2. Trimming at V came to 5 bases and at J to 9 bases, leaving 24 bases not matched to a gene. Looked up from germline, CDR1 is MGHDK and CDR2 is SYGVNS. The CDR3 covers 20 residues. The CDR3 DNA sequence: TGTGCCAGCAGTCCCATAGGTGGGGGGACTAGCGGAAACTCGCGGGTTGAGCAGTTCTTC. Residues: CASSPIGGGTSGNSRVEQFF.

This clonotype was recorded at least ten times. The V and J genes are TRBV12-3 or TRBV12-4 and TRBJ2-7; D is unresolved. V lost 8 bases to trimming and J lost 2 bases, with 16 bases between them. The CDR3 sequence is 14 residues long. CDR3 sequence: CASRVGRRTYEQYF. The DNA of the CDR3 is TGTGCCAGCCGAGTGGGCAGGCGGACCTACGAGCAGTACTTC.

The chain links TRBV12-3 or TRBV12-4 to TRBJ1-1; TRBD1 is a possible D gene (6 bases). The CDR3 length is 15 residues. Trimming pared 3 bases from V and 5 bases from J, leaving 16 bases between. Here the CDR3 reads CASSFKGEGWTEAFF. The CDR3 DNA reads TGTGCCAGCAGTTTCAAGGGGGAAGGGTGGACTGAAGCTTTCTTT.

CDR3 bases: TGTGCCAGCAGCAAGACCGGGACAGGGCGATTAGAGACCCAGTACTTC. Its protein product is CASSKTGTGRLETQYF. The chain couples TRBV7-6 to TRBJ2-5, with 9 bases aligning to TRBD1. This CDR3 contains 16 residues. V lost 5 bases to trimming and J lost 4 bases; unmatched junction nucleotides: 11. Germline loops: CDR1 SGHVS, CDR2 FNYEAQ.

There are many counts of this clonotype. V is TRBV5-1 and J is TRBJ1-1; D gene unclear. From germline, CDR1 is SGHRS and CDR2 YFSETQ. Trimming took off 0 bases at V and 6 bases at J, with 18 bases between the two ends. This CDR3 contains 16 residues. The CDR3 sequence is CASSLDSPSEGSEAFF. The CDR3 nucleotides are TGCGCCAGCAGCTTGGATAGCCCCTCGGAGGGATCTGAAGCTTTCTTT.

The chain employs TRBV9 and TRBJ2-2; maybe TRBD2 (5 bases). The CDR3 contains 16 residues. Germline V CDR1 and CDR2: SGDLS, YYNGEE. The germline V and J ends were trimmed by 4 bases and 0 bases, with 13 bases remaining between them. The CDR3 reads CASSPRAVANTGELFF. The CDR3 DNA is TGTGCCAGCAGCCCGCGGGCTGTCGCGAACACCGGGGAGCTGTTTTTT.

The CDR3 region is CASRGDTRHGELFF. CDR3 DNA sequence: TGTGCCAGCAGGGGAGACACCCGCCACGGGGAGCTGTTTTTT. The chain has TRBV2 and TRBJ2-2; maybe TRBD2 (5 bases). Germline-derived CDR1 and CDR2 are SNHLY and FYNNEI. V lost 6 bases and J lost 7, with 15 bases in between. There are 14 residues in the CDR3.

This clonotype was detected ten times or more. The chain has TRBV7-8 and TRBJ2-1; perhaps TRBD2 as D (6 bases). V lost 5 bases, J lost 9 bases, and 26 bases lay in between. This CDR3 is built from 17 residues. Germline CDR1 and CDR2: SGHVS and FQNEAQ. CDR3 residues: CASSLGTVLAVPFEQFF. The CDR3 nucleotides are TGTGCCAGCAGCCTAGGGACGGTACTAGCCGTCCCGTTTGAGCAGTTCTTC.

This clonotype was counted at least ten times. The chain is built from TRBV11-2 and TRBJ2-4; D perhaps matches TRBD2 (6 bases). The CDR3 is 15 residues long. V lost 3 bases to trimming and J lost 3 bases, with 12 bases between them. CDR1 SGHAT and CDR2 FQNNGV come from the germline V gene. CDR3 loop: CASSFRGSGKNIQYF. In nucleotides, the CDR3 is TGTGCCAGCAGCTTCCGGGGGTCTGGCAAAAACATTCAGTACTTC.

This clonotype was recorded many times. This chain uses TRBV7-2 with TRBJ2-7; tentatively, D is TRBD1 (5 bases). The germline CDR1 and CDR2 sequences are SGHTA and FQGNSA. Trimming stripped 2 bases from V and 3 bases from J, with 14 bases between. The CDR3 is 15 amino acids. The chain's CDR3 is CASSLRLGRYYEQYF. Written as DNA, the CDR3 is TGTGCCAGCAGCTTACGTTTGGGGCGATACTACGAGCAGTACTTC.

This clonotype was seen many times. The J gene is TRBJ2-2, the V gene TRBV5-1; D remains unclear. Germline CDR1 SGHRS, CDR2 YFSETQ. Trimming took 3 bases from V and 2 from J, leaving 17 bases between them. The CDR3 covers 17 residues. CDR3 nucleotides: TGCGCCAGCAGCTCTTCCTCTGGTGGGCTAAACACCGGGGAGCTGTTTTTT. This codes for CASSSSSGGLNTGELFF.

This clonotype has at least ten counts. This chain links TRBV29-1 with TRBJ2-1; tentative D call: TRBD2 (6 bases). Germline V gene lookup returns CDR1 SQVTM and CDR2 ANQGSEA. The CDR3 consists of 10 residues. The CDR3, as DNA: TGCAGTTCTCGGGACTATGAGCAGTTCTTC. As protein: CSSRDYEQFF.

This clonotype has ten or more counts. The chain combines TRBV28 with TRBJ1-4; 8 nucleotides match TRBD1. V lost 2 bases to trimming and J lost 6 bases; unmatched junction nucleotides: 8. CDR1 is MDHEN, CDR2 SYDVKM, per germline. The CDR3 consists of 16 residues. CDR3 residues: CASSLRRGRTDEKLFF. CDR3 bases: TGTGCCAGCAGTTTACGCAGGGGGCGCACAGATGAAAAACTGTTTTTT.

This clonotype appeared many times. The V gene is TRBV29-1, the J gene TRBJ2-7, with TRBD2 as a possible D gene (6 bases). This CDR3 has 16 amino acids. CDR1 is SQVTM and CDR2 is ANQGSEA in the germline V gene. Trimming left V 4 bases short and J 2 bases short, with 21 bases between. DNA of the CDR3: TGCAGCGTTGTTTTTTTCGGTCAGGGAGGCACCTACGAGCAGTACTTC. Its protein is CSVVFFGQGGTYEQYF.

This clonotype was seen more than once but under ten times. The chain combines TRBV12-3 or TRBV12-4 with TRBJ1-1; D gene ambiguous. This CDR3 has 13 residues. V shed 3 bases and J shed 4 bases, with 9 bases lying between them. CDR3 DNA: TGTGCCAGCAGTTTGGGTCAGAGCACTGAAGCTTTCTTT. Translation gives CASSLGQSTEAFF.

This clonotype was seen ten or more times. The chain links TRBV25-1 to TRBJ1-3; the D gene is possibly TRBD1 (6 bases). The CDR3 consists of 16 residues. V dropped 2 bases and J dropped 2 bases, with 13 bases sitting between them. The germline V gene encodes CDR1 MGHDK and CDR2 SYGVNS. As DNA, the CDR3 is TGTGCCAGCAGTGAAAAGAGAGGGGGGACTGGAAACACCATATATTTT. Encoded protein: CASSEKRGGTGNTIYF.

This clonotype was recorded at least ten times. The rearrangement uses TRBV7-2 and TRBJ2-7; 12 positions match TRBD1. Germline assignment: CDR1 SGHTA and CDR2 FQGNSA. J gave up 4 bases and V 5 bases, and 9 bases lay outside the gene matches. The CDR3 runs 16 residues. CDR3 region: CASSLGQGAKVYEQYF. The DNA of the CDR3 is TGTGCCAGCAGCCTGGGACAGGGGGCCAAAGTATACGAGCAGTACTTC. The complete variable domain, with remaining parts taken from reference TRBV7-2 and TRBJ2-7, reads GAGVSQSPSNKVTEKGKDVELRCDPISGHTALYWYRQSLGQGLEFLIYFQGNSAPDKSGLPSDRFSAERTGGSVSTLTIQRTQQEDSAVYLCASSLGQGAKVYEQYFGPGTRLTVT.

This clonotype was detected a few times. V usage is TRBV7-6 and J usage is TRBJ1-4, with TRBD1 matching 8 bases. V was pared by 0 bases and J by 10 bases, with 10 bases of the junction left unmatched. This CDR3 region has 16 residues. Germline V gene data show CDR1 as SGHVS and CDR2 as FNYEAQ. This chain's CDR3 is CASSLARRDRSLKLFF. In DNA form, the CDR3 reads TGTGCCAGCAGCTTAGCCCGGCGGGACAGGAGCCTAAAACTGTTTTTT.

Concerning this clonotype: This could be a read error, since a much larger clone is one nucleotide away. The genes are TRBV20-1 and TRBJ2-1, with 7 bases identical to TRBD1. This CDR3 is built from 14 residues. Germline V gene lookup returns CDR1 DFQATT and CDR2 SNEGSKA (reference sequence). CDR3 in amino acids: CSAREQGIYNDQFF. CDR3 bases: TGCAGTGCTAGGGAACAGGGGATCTACAATGACCAGTTCTTC.